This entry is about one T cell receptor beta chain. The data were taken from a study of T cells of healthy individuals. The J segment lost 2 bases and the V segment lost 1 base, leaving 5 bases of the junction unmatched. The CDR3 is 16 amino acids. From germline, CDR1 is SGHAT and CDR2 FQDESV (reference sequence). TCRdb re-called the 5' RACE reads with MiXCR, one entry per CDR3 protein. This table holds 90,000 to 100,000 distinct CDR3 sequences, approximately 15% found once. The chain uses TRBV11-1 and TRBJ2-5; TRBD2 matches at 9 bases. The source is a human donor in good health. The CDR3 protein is CASSLGLAAEQETQYF. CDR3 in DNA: TGTGCCAGCAGCTTAGGACTAGCGGCAGAACAAGAGACCCAGTACTTC. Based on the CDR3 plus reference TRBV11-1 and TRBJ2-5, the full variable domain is EAEVAQSPRYKITEKSQAVAFWCDPISGHATLYWYRQILGQGPELLVQFQDESVVDDSQLPKDRFSAERLKGVDSTLKIQPAELGDSAMYLCASSLGLAAEQETQYFGPGTRLLVL.